This TCR beta chain was identified during a study of identical twins. Regarding the study as a whole: For out-of-frame beta sequences, excess twin sharing was weaker. Out-of-frame alpha sequences shared by twins were enriched for low generation probability. Cord blood beta clonotypes that were abundant carried fewer insertions, and memory repertoires showed no such trend.

MiXCR was run by TCRdb on the 5' RACE reads, yielding one entry per CDR3 protein. The sample lists 400,000 to 500,000 distinct CDR3 sequences; roughly an eighth were seen once. Trimming pared 5 bases from V and 6 bases from J, leaving 16 bases between. The germline gives CDR1 WSHSY, CDR2 SAAADI. There are 14 residues in the CDR3. In this sample, this clonotype turned up a few times. Its antigen remains unidentified. This same sample was also part of a study on yellow fever vaccine responses in identical twins.

The TCR sequence derives from a woman aged 18-29 years in good health. The rearrangement uses TRBV10-2 and TRBJ1-1; the D is unclear. The sample comprised CD4+ T cells sorted from blood. The CDR3 DNA reads TGCGCCAGCAGTTCCGGAGTCCCATTTTCTGAAGCTTTCTTT. This translates into CASSSGVPFSEAFF.